The TCR beta chain described here comes from a study of cytomegalovirus exposure and HLA in healthy donors. Use of 60 Vbeta and 13 Jbeta primers characterized the PCR. TCRdb's copy holds only in-frame clones and misses some; the assay was immunoSEQ multiplex PCR. The top ten hold around 1.2% of the sample, which has around 130,000 clones, approximately 83% seen once. This CDR3 has 16 amino acids. V lost 6 bases and J lost 5, with 20 bases in between. The germline gives CDR1 MNHGY, CDR2 SVAAGI. There are a few counts of this clone. Its matching antigen is unknown. Whole-study findings and limits: According to the study, around 180 TCR beta chains were cytomegalovirus-associated. In an earlier analysis, in some 540 donors, most V segments appeared productive either ~87% or ~30% of the time.

This TCR was sampled from a girl aged 2 to 9 in good health and CMV-seronegative. Sequencing was done on a sample of PBMCs. The gene calls are TRBV6-9 and TRBJ1-5; weak D call: TRBD1 (6 bases). The CDR3 bases are TGTGCCAGCAGGAACAGGGCGGAGCACTTCTATCAGCCCCAGCATTTT. Translating it yields CASRNRAEHFYQPQHF.